Below, 25 T cell receptor beta chains from the same sample are listed, as sequenced in a study of blood T cell repertoires in COVID-19. Sequencing was performed with immunoSEQ multiplex PCR; in TCRdb, only in-frame clones are kept and a portion is missing. The sample holds 450,000 to 500,000 clones, roughly nine tenths seen once. The specimen sequenced was PBMCs or T cells enriched from blood (not recorded which). Source of these receptors: a woman aged 60 to 75 who had recovered from COVID-19.

This clone is a singleton in its sample. CDR3 coding DNA: TGTGCCAGTAGTATAGAACAGGGAAGGGGTCAGCCCCAGCATTTT. As protein: CASSIEQGRGQPQHF. The chain carries TRBV19 and TRBJ1-5; weak D call: TRBD1 (6 bases). V shed 0 bases and J shed 6 bases, with 12 bases lying between them. In germline, CDR1 is LNHDA, CDR2 SQIVND (reference sequence). The CDR3 consists of 15 residues.

This clone was seen many times. The chain combines TRBV2 with TRBJ2-3, with 8 bases matching TRBD2. Trimming removed 6 bases from V and 2 bases from J; junction bases left unmatched: 7. The germline V gene has CDR1 SNHLY and CDR2 FYNNEI. The CDR3 runs 15 residues. The CDR3 sequence: CASSSLRGDTDTQYF. CDR3 DNA sequence: TGTGCCAGCAGCTCCCTGCGGGGGGACACAGATACGCAGTATTTT.

The chain uses TRBV5-1 and TRBJ1-3; 8 bases match TRBD1. The CDR3 spans 17 residues. V lost 4 bases and J lost 2; bases outside the gene matches: 11. CDR1 SGHRS and CDR2 YFSETQ come from the germline V gene. The CDR3 here is CASSADLRGQAGNTIYF. The DNA of the CDR3 is TGCGCCAGCAGCGCCGACCTTAGGGGACAGGCTGGAAACACCATATATTTT.

The V and J genes are TRBV10-2 and TRBJ2-7; weak D call: TRBD1 (5 bases). Germline assignment: CDR1 WSHSY and CDR2 SAAADI. The V end was cut by 4 bases, the J end by 5 bases, with 12 bases between. The CDR3 has 13 residues. The CDR3 DNA follows: TGCGCCAGCAGTGGTCTGGGGCCGGACGAGCAGTACTTC. It translates to CASSGLGPDEQYF.

The chain's CDR3 is CATSRGTGEAFF. CDR3 DNA sequence: TGTGCCACCAGCAGGGGGACAGGAGAAGCTTTCTTT. The chain joins TRBV15 to TRBJ1-1; TRBD1 matches at 8 bases. The germline gives CDR1 LNHNV, CDR2 YYDKDF (reference sequence). Trimming removed 3 bases from V and 8 bases from J; junction bases left unmatched: 2. CDR3 length: 12 amino acids.

The chain employs TRBV10-2 and TRBJ2-7; 7 nucleotides align to TRBD1. J gave up 7 bases and V 6 bases, and 9 bases lay outside the gene matches. The germline gives CDR1 WSHSY, CDR2 SAAADI. This CDR3 is 13 amino acids long. CDR3 amino acids: CASRARQGREQYV. The DNA for the CDR3 is TGCGCCAGCAGGGCTAGACAGGGTAGGGAGCAGTACGTC.

The V call is TRBV5-4, the J call TRBJ2-6; weak D call: TRBD2 (5 bases). Germline-derived CDR1 and CDR2 are SGHNT and YYREEE (reference sequence). V lost 3 bases, J lost 3 bases, and 10 bases lay in between. The CDR3 consists of 15 residues. The CDR3 sequence: CASSSGGSGANVLTF. The CDR3 DNA reads as TGTGCCAGCAGCTCTGGAGGCAGTGGGGCCAACGTCCTGACTTTC.

This clone was observed a single time. The V and J genes are TRBV30 and TRBJ1-6, with a possible D match to TRBD1 (5 bases). The germline V and J ends were trimmed by 3 bases and 7 bases, with 10 bases remaining between them. CDR3 length: 13 amino acids. Germline loops: CDR1 GTSNPN, CDR2 SVGIG (reference sequence). CDR3 amino acids: CAWSRALNSPLHF. DNA for the CDR3: TGTGCCTGGAGCAGGGCCCTAAATTCACCCCTCCACTTT.

The genes are TRBV11-2 and TRBJ2-4; D may be TRBD2 (7 bases). Trimming left V 5 bases short and J 0 bases short, with 14 bases between. Germline V gene lookup returns CDR1 SGHAT and CDR2 FQNNGV. The CDR3 extends over 16 amino acids. The CDR3 DNA is TGTGCCAGCAGCCCCTGGGCGGGGGCAGCCAAAAACATTCAGTACTTC. Amino acids: CASSPWAGAAKNIQYF.

The chain has TRBV14 and TRBJ2-3; D possibly corresponds to TRBD2 (6 bases). Germline CDR1 and CDR2: SGHDN and FVKESK. This CDR3 has 13 residues. Trimming pared 4 bases from V and 9 bases from J, leaving 14 bases between. CDR3 DNA sequence: TGTGCCAGCAGCCGGGCCCCGGCGGGGACGCAGTATTTT. Translating it yields CASSRAPAGTQYF.

The chain links TRBV5-1 to TRBJ2-5; D gene ambiguous. V lost 0 bases and J lost 5, with 8 bases in between. Germline assignment: CDR1 SGHRS and CDR2 YFSETQ. The CDR3 extends over 13 amino acids. The CDR3 DNA reads as TGCGCCAGCAGCTTGGGTGGGCCTGAGACCCAGTACTTC. Amino acids: CASSLGGPETQYF. The variable domain in full, completed from reference TRBV5-1 and TRBJ2-5, reads KAGVTQTPRYLIKTRGQQVTLSCSPISGHRSVSWYQQTPGQGLQFLFEYFSETQRNKGNFPGRFSGRQFSNSRSEMNVSTLELGDSALYLCASSLGGPETQYFGPGTRLLVL.

The chain links TRBV9 to TRBJ2-7; possible D gene TRBD1, 6 bases. Trimming pared 4 bases from V and 0 bases from J, leaving 14 bases between. Germline lookup yields CDR1 SGDLS and CDR2 YYNGEE. CDR3 length: 15 amino acids. The CDR3 protein is CASSPVTGSSYEQYF. CDR3 DNA: TGTGCCAGCAGCCCCGTAACAGGGAGCTCCTACGAGCAGTACTTC.

The V gene is TRBV6-4, the J gene TRBJ2-3, with unresolved D. The germline V and J ends were trimmed by 3 bases and 2 bases, with 12 bases remaining between them. Germline CDR1 reads MRHNA; CDR2 reads SNTAGT. The CDR3 runs to 15 residues. This CDR3 reads CASSEWPTSTDTQYF. Written as DNA, the CDR3 is TGTGCCAGCAGTGAGTGGCCGACTTCCACAGATACGCAGTATTTT.

The V and J genes are TRBV19 and TRBJ1-2, with D possibly TRBD1 on 5 matching bases. Germline values: CDR1 LNHDA, CDR2 SQIVND (reference sequence). There are 13 residues in the CDR3. V lost 2 bases and J lost 4, with 8 bases in between. CDR3 sequence reads: CASSISRGYGYTF. CDR3 DNA sequence: TGTGCCAGTAGTATATCTAGGGGCTATGGCTACACCTTC.

The rearrangement joins TRBV7-9 to TRBJ1-3; D gene uncertain. The V end was cut by 1 base, the J end by 2 bases, with 9 bases between. The CDR3 is made up of 15 amino acids. Germline loops: CDR1 SEHNR, CDR2 FQNEAQ (reference sequence). Written as DNA, the CDR3 is TGTGCCAGCAGCTTAGGGCAGATCCCTGGAAACACCATATATTTT. Its protein product is CASSLGQIPGNTIYF.

The rearrangement links TRBV5-6 to TRBJ1-6; no clear D. In germline, CDR1 is SGHDT, CDR2 YYEEEE. The CDR3 spans 19 residues. V was pared by 0 bases and J by 0 bases, with 16 bases between. This chain's CDR3 is CASSLATGPDLSYNSPLHF. The CDR3, as DNA: TGTGCCAGCAGCTTGGCAACGGGTCCCGACCTCTCCTATAATTCACCCCTCCACTTT.

The chain is built from TRBV6-6 and TRBJ2-6; D gene uncertain. V was cut by 4 bases and J by 0 bases, with 4 bases left in between. Per the germline V gene, CDR1 is MNHNY and CDR2 is SVGAGI (reference sequence). CDR3 length equals 14 residues. CDR3 loop: CASSLSSGANVLTF. DNA of the CDR3: TGTGCCAGCAGTTTGAGCTCTGGGGCCAACGTCCTGACTTTC.

CDR3 DNA sequence: TGTGCCAGTAGGAAGGGGGGGACGTACAATGAGCAGTTCTTC. Translating it yields CASRKGGTYNEQFF. The chain links TRBV19 to TRBJ2-1; tentatively, D is TRBD2 (7 bases). V lost 6 bases to trimming and J lost 4 bases, with 13 bases between them. The CDR3 length is 14 residues. The germline V gene encodes CDR1 LNHDA and CDR2 SQIVND (reference sequence). Looking up the rest from reference TRBV19 and TRBJ2-1 gives the full variable domain: DGGITQSPKYLFRKEGQNVTLSCEQNLNHDAMYWYRQDPGQGLRLIYYSQIVNDFQKGDIAEGYSVSREKKESFPLTVTSAQKNPTAFYLCASRKGGTYNEQFFGPGTRLTVL.

The chain carries TRBV4-2 and TRBJ2-1, with 11 bases aligning to TRBD2. There are 15 residues in the CDR3. Per germline, CDR1 LGHNA and CDR2 YNFKEQ. V lost 4 bases to trimming and J lost 6 bases; unmatched junction nucleotides: 5. The CDR3 region is CASSRPGLAGNEQFF. CDR3 coding DNA: TGTGCCAGCAGCCGACCAGGACTAGCGGGCAATGAGCAGTTCTTC.

V is TRBV7-6 and J is TRBJ1-4, with TRBD1 matching 7 bases. CDR1 and CDR2 (germline): SGHVS, FNYEAQ. V shed 5 bases and J 3 bases; nucleotides not matched to a gene: 6. The CDR3 totals 15 residues. CDR3 sequence: CASSATGLANEKLFF. For the CDR3, the DNA is TGTGCCAGCAGCGCGACAGGGCTGGCTAATGAAAAACTGTTTTTT.

The V gene is TRBV12-3 or TRBV12-4, the J gene TRBJ1-2; maybe TRBD1 (6 bases). The CDR3 spans 13 residues. V lost 2 bases and J 8 bases, leaving 12 bases between the germline ends. The CDR3 DNA reads TGTGCCAGCAGTTTAAAACAGGGCTTAGGCTACACCTTC. It is translated as CASSLKQGLGYTF.

The chain uses TRBV18 and TRBJ2-1, with TRBD1 matching 7 bases. CDR3 length: 17 amino acids. V lost 1 base and J lost 2; bases outside the gene matches: 8. Germline CDR1 is KGHSH and CDR2 is LQKENI. The CDR3 DNA follows: TGTGCCAGCTCACCACAGACAGGGTTTCTGCCCTACAATGAGCAGTTCTTC. Its translation is CASSPQTGFLPYNEQFF.

The rearrangement joins TRBV7-9 to TRBJ2-1; 7 nucleotides line up with TRBD2. This CDR3 is 17 amino acids long. Germline assignment: CDR1 SEHNR and CDR2 FQNEAQ (reference sequence). V was pared by 1 base and J by 0 bases, with 6 bases of the junction left unmatched. This CDR3 reads CASSLGGGDLSYNEQFF. The CDR3 coding sequence is TGTGCCAGCAGCTTAGGGGGAGGGGACCTCTCCTACAATGAGCAGTTCTTC.

This clone was observed once. The V call is TRBV11-2, the J call TRBJ2-7, with a tentative D call TRBD1 (8 bases). Germline lookup yields CDR1 SGHAT and CDR2 FQNNGV. The CDR3 has 15 residues. The V gene lost 5 bases and the J gene lost 1 base, with 15 bases spanning the gap. The DNA of the CDR3 is TGTGCCAGCAGCCGGGGGGACAGGCAGTCCTACGAGCAGTACGTC. Translating it yields CASSRGDRQSYEQYV.

Turning to this clone: This sample includes further DNA sequences coding for the same CDR3. The chain has TRBV3-1 (or the pseudogene TRBV3-2) and TRBJ1-4; D remains unclear. Germline V gene data show CDR1 as LGHDT and CDR2 as YNNKEL (reference sequence). Trimming stripped 3 bases from V and 2 bases from J, with 7 bases between. CDR3 length: 14 amino acids. The CDR3 sequence is CASSQRGTNEKLFF. CDR3 coding DNA: TGTGCCAGCAGCCAGCGCGGGACTAATGAAAAACTGTTTTTT.